A selection of T cell receptor beta chains follows, all from one sample in a study of blood T cell repertoires in COVID-19. Method: immunoSEQ multiplex PCR; TCRdb's copy keeps in-frame clones and lacks some. The top ten hold approximately 2% of the sample, which has roughly 250,000 clones, around nine tenths seen once. Sequencing used PBMCs or T cells enriched from blood (not recorded which). These receptors were taken from a woman aged 18-35 years who had recovered from COVID-19. The CDR3 runs from the conserved cysteine through the conserved F or W. D genes are given only for firm matches. The size field is filled for only some rows; it gives once, few, many or a size class.

abundance	v_gene	j_gene	d_gene	CDR3aa	CDR3nt
.	TRBV15	TRBJ2-7	TRBD2	CATSSRRGGPYEQYF	TGTGCCACCAGCAGCCGTCGCGGGGGACCCTACGAGCAGTACTTC
.	TRBV5-1	TRBJ1-1	TRBD1	CASRQETGRTEAFF	TGCGCCAGCAGACAGGAGACAGGGCGCACTGAAGCTTTCTTT
.	TRBV3-1/TRBV3-2	TRBJ1-4	TRBD1	CASSQEVKTGLNEKLFF	TGTGCCAGCAGCCAAGAAGTTAAGACAGGGCTGAATGAAAAACTGTTTTTT
.	TRBV9	TRBJ2-1	.	CASSVEASRSHEQFF	TGTGCCAGCAGCGTAGAGGCTAGTAGGTCCCATGAGCAGTTCTTC
.	TRBV14	TRBJ1-1	.	CASSPQVWDIEAFF	TGTGCCAGCAGCCCCCAAGTATGGGACATTGAAGCTTTCTTT
.	TRBV29-1	TRBJ2-1	.	CSVRLEGFGNEQFF	TGCAGCGTTCGTCTTGAGGGTTTCGGAAATGAGCAGTTCTTC
.	TRBV27	TRBJ2-7	TRBD2	CASSPSLGLAGAQKYEQYF	TGTGCCAGCAGTCCATCACTGGGACTAGCGGGAGCTCAGAAATACGAGCAGTACTTC
.	TRBV28	TRBJ1-4	.	CASSRVEKLFF	TGTGCCAGCAGTAGAGTGGAAAAACTGTTTTTT
.	TRBV29-1	TRBJ2-7	.	CSVTAMGEQYF	TGCAGCGTGACAGCTATGGGGGAGCAGTACTTC
.	TRBV5-1	TRBJ2-3	.	CASSLGGGARTDTQYF	TGCGCCAGCAGCTTGGGTGGCGGGGCCCGCACAGATACGCAGTATTTT
once	TRBV4-1	TRBJ1-6	TRBD1	CASSQGTGVNSPLHF	TGCGCCAGCAGCCAGGGGACAGGGGTTAATTCACCCCTCCACTTT
.	TRBV29-1	TRBJ1-2	.	CSVDTAAFNYGYTF	TGCAGCGTTGATACAGCAGCCTTTAACTATGGCTACACCTTC
.	TRBV2	TRBJ1-1	.	CASSDDFRGTEAFF	TGTGCCAGCAGTGACGATTTCAGGGGCACTGAAGCTTTCTTT
.	TRBV24-1	TRBJ2-5	TRBD1	CATSDGGQGLETQYF	TGTGCCACCAGTGATGGGGGACAGGGGTTGGAGACCCAGTACTTC
.	TRBV11-3	TRBJ1-1	TRBD1	CASSTSGGITEAFF	TGTGCCAGCAGCACCTCAGGGGGGATCACTGAAGCTTTCTTT
.	TRBV28	TRBJ2-7	.	CASTTGTSLYEQYF	TGTGCCAGCACAACCGGGACTTCGCTCTACGAGCAGTACTTC
once	TRBV18	TRBJ1-5	TRBD1	CASSPQGGEPQHF	TGTGCCAGCTCACCTCAGGGGGGCGAGCCCCAGCATTTT
.	TRBV9	TRBJ2-2	TRBD1	CASSGPGQGNTGELFF	TGTGCCAGCAGCGGCCCGGGACAGGGCAACACCGGGGAGCTGTTTTTT
.	TRBV4-2	TRBJ1-3	TRBD1	CASSQEISHRGAVGNTIYF	TGTGCCAGCAGCCAAGAAATATCCCACAGGGGAGCGGTTGGAAACACCATATATTTT
.	TRBV7-9	TRBJ2-1	.	CASSSSNGNEQFF	TGTGCCAGCAGCTCATCAAACGGCAATGAGCAGTTCTTC
.	TRBV25-1	TRBJ1-2	.	CASSAQLVRVYGYTF	TGTGCCAGCAGTGCCCAATTAGTCAGGGTTTATGGCTACACCTTC
.	TRBV19	TRBJ2-7	.	CASIGGEQYF	TGTGCCAGTATCGGGGGTGAGCAGTACTTC
.	TRBV19	TRBJ2-2	TRBD2	CASSGSRETGELFF	TGTGCCAGTAGTGGCTCGCGGGAGACCGGGGAGCTGTTTTTT